This T cell receptor (beta chain) was found in a study of neurological immune-mediated disorders. In its sample, this clonotype was seen many times. Its antigen is still unknown. In every sequencing run, more than 170 million TCR-beta sequences were generated from 15-18 subjects. TCRdb ran MiXCR on the 5' RACE reads and lists one entry per CDR3 protein. Seen here are about 59,000 distinct CDR3 sequences, around 3.6% observed once, and the top ten hold 2.5% to 4%. The V segment lost 3 bases and the J segment 4 bases; nucleotides outside the gene matches: 8. There are 16 residues in the CDR3. The germline CDR1 and CDR2 sequences are SNHLY and FYNNEI. Study-wide results and limits: Patients with HTLV-1-associated myelopathy had the highest level of TCR clonal expansion, whereas patients with multiple sclerosis had the lowest level, falling beneath the level found in healthy controls.

The sample taken for sequencing was PBMCs. The source is a woman in her 30s with multiple sclerosis. This sequence joins TRBV2 and TRBJ1-4; 7 nucleotides match TRBD1. DNA of the CDR3: TGTGCCAGCAGTGACAGGGGGAAATCCCTTAATGAAAAACTGTTTTTT. Its translation: CASSDRGKSLNEKLFF.